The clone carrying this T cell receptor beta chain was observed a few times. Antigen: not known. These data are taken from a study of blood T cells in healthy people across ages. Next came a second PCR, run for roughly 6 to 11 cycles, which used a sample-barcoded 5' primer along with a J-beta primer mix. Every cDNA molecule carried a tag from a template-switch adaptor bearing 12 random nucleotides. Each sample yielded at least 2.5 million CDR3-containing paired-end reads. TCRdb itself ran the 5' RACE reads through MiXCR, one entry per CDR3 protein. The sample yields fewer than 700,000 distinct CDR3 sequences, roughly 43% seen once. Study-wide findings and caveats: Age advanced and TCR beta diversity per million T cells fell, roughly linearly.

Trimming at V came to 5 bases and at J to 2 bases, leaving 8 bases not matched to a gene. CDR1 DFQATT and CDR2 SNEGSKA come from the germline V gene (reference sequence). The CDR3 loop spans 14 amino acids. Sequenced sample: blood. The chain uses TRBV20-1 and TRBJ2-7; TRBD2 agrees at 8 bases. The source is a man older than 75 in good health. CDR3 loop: CSAHPAGAPYEQYF. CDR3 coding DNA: TGCAGTGCTCACCCAGCGGGAGCACCCTACGAGCAGTACTTC.